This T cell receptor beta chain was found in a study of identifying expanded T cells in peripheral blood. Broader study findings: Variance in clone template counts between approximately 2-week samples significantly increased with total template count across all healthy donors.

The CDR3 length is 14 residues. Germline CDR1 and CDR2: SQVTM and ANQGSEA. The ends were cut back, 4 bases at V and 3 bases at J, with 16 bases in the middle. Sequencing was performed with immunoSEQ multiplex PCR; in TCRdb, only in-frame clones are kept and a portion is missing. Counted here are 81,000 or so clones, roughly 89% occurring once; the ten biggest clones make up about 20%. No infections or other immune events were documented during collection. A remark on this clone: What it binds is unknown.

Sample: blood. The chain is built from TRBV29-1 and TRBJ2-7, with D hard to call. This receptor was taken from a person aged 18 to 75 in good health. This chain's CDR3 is CSVGVSVRGYEQYF. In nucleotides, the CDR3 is TGCAGCGTTGGGGTGTCTGTTCGAGGCTACGAGCAGTACTTC.